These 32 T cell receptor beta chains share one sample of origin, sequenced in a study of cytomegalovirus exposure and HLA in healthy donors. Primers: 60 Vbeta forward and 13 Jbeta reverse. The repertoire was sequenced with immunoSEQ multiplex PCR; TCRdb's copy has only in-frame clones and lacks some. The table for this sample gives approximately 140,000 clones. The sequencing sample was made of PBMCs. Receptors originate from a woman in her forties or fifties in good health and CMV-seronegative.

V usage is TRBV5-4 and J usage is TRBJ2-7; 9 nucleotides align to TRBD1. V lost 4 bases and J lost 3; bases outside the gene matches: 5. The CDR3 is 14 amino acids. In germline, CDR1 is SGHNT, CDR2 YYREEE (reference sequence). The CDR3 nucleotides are TGTGCCAGCAGCGGGGGACAGGGAATCTACGAGCAGTACTTC. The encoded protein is CASSGGQGIYEQYF. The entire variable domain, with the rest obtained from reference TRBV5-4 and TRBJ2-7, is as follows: ETGVTQSPTHLIKTRGQQVTLRCSSQSGHNTVSWYQQALGQGPQFIFQYYREEENGRGNFPPRFSGLQFPNYSSELNVNALELDDSALYLCASSGGQGIYEQYFGPGTRLTVT.

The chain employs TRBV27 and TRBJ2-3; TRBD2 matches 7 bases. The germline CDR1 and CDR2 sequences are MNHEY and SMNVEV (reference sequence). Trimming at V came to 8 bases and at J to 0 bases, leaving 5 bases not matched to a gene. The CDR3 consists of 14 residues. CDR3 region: CASGERDSTDTQYF. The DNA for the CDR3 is TGTGCCAGCGGGGAGCGGGATAGCACAGATACGCAGTATTTT.

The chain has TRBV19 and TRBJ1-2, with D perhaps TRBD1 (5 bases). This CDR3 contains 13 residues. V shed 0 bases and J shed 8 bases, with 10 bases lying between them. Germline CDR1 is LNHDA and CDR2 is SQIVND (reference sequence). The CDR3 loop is CASSIDREGGYTF. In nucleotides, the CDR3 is TGTGCCAGTAGTATAGACAGGGAAGGAGGCTACACCTTC.

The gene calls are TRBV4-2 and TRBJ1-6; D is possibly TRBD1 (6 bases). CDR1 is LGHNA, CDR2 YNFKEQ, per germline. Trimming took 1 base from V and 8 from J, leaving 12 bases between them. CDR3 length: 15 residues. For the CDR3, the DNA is TGTGCCAGCAGCCAAGGATACAGGGTAGATTCACCCCTCCACTTT. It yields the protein CASSQGYRVDSPLHF.

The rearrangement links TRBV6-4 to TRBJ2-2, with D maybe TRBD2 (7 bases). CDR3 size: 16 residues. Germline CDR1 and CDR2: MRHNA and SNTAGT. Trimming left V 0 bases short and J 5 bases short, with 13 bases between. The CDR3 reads CASSDSGGPRTGELFF. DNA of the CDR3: TGTGCCAGCAGTGACTCCGGGGGGCCACGGACCGGGGAGCTGTTTTTT.

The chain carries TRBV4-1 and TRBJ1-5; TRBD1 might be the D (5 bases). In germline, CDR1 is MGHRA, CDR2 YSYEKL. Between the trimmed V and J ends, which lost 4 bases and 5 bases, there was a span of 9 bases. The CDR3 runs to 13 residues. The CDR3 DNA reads TGCGCCAGCAGCCCCAGGGCAGATCAGCCCCAGCATTTT. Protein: CASSPRADQPQHF.

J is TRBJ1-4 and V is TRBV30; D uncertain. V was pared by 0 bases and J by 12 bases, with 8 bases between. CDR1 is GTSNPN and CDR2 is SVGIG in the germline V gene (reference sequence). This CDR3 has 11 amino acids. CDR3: CAWSVLQELFF. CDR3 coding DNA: TGTGCCTGGAGTGTACTGCAGGAACTGTTTTTT.

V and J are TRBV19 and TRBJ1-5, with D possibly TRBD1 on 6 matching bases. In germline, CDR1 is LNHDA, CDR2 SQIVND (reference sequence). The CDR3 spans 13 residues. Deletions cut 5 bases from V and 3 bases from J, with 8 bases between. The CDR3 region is CASSGQNNQPQHF. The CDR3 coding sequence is TGTGCCAGTAGTGGACAGAACAATCAGCCCCAGCATTTT.

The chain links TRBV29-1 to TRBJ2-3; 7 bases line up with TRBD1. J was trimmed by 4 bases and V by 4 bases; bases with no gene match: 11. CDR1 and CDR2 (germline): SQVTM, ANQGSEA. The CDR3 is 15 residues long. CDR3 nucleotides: TGCAGCGTTGCGCCCCGGGACAGACCCGCAGATACGCAGTATTTT. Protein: CSVAPRDRPADTQYF.

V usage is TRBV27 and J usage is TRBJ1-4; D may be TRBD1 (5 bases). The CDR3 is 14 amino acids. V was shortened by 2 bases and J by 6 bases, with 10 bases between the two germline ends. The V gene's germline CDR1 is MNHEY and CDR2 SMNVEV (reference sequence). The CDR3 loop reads CASSLGGGDEKLFF. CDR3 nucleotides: TGTGCCAGCAGTTTAGGCGGAGGGGATGAAAAACTGTTTTTT.

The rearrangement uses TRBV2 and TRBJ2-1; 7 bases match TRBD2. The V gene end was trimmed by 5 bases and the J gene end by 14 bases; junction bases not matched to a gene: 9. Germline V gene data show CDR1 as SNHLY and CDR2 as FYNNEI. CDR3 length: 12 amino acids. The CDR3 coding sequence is TGTGCCAGCAGTCAACGACTAGCAGGAAAGTTCTTC. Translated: CASSQRLAGKFF.

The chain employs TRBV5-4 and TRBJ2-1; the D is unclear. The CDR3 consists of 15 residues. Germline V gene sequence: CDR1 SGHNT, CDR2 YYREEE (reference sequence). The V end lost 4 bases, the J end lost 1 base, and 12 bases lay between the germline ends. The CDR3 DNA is TGTGCCAGCAGCCCCACCCAGTTTTCCTACAATGAGCAGTTCTTC. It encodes CASSPTQFSYNEQFF.

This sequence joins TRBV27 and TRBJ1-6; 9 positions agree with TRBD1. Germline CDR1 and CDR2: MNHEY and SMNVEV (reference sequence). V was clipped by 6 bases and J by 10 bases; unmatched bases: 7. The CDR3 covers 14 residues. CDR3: CASRFGTGLSPLHF. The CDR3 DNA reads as TGTGCCAGCAGGTTCGGGACAGGGCTATCACCCCTCCACTTT.

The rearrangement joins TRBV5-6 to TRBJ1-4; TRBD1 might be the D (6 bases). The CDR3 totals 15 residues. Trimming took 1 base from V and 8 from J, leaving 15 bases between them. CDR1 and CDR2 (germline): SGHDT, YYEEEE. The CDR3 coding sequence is TGTGCCAGCAGCTTGAGGCAGGGGCGATCCGAAAAACTGTTTTTT. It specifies CASSLRQGRSEKLFF.

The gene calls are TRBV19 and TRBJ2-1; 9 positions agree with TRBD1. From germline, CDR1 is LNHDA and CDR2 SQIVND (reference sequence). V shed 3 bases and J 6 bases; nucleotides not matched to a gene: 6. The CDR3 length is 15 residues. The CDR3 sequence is CASSIRTGAGNEQFF. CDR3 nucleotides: TGTGCCAGTAGTATCCGGACAGGGGCAGGCAATGAGCAGTTCTTC.

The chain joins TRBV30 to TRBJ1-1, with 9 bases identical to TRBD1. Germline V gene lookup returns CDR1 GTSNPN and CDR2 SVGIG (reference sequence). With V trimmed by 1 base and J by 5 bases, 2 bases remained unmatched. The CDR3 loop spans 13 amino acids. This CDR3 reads CAWSGQGGTEAFF. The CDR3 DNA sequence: TGTGCCTGGAGTGGACAGGGGGGTACTGAAGCTTTCTTT.

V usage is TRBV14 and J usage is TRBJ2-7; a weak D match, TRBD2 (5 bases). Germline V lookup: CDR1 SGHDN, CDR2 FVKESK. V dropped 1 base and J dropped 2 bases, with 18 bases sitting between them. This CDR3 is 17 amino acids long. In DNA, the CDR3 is TGTGCCAGCAGCCAAGGGTCGGGGTCCGGATCTACCTACGAGCAGTACTTC. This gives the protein CASSQGSGSGSTYEQYF.

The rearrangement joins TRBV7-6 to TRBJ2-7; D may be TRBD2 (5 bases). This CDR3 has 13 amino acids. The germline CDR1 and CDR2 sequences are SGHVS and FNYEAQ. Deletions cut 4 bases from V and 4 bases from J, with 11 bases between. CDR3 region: CASSSRTGYEQYF. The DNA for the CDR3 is TGTGCCAGCAGCTCCCGGACTGGATACGAGCAGTACTTC.

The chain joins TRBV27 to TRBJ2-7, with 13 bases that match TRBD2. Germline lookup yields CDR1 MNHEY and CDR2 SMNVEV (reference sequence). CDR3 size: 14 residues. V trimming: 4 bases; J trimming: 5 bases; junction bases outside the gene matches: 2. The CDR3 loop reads CASSSGLAGNEQYF. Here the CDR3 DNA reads TGTGCCAGCAGTTCGGGACTAGCGGGAAACGAGCAGTACTTC.

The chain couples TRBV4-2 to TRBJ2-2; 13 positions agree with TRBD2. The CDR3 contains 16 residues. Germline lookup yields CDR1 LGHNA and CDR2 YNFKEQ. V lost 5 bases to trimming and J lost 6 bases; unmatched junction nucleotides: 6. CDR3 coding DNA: TGTGCCAGCAGCGAACTAGCGGGAGGGCCCTCCGGGGAGCTGTTTTTT. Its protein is CASSELAGGPSGELFF.

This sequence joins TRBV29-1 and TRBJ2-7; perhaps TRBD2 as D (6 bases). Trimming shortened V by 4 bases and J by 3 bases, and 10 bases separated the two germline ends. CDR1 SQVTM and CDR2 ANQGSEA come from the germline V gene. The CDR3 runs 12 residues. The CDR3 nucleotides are TGCAGCGTTGGGGACTCAAGCTACGAGCAGTACTTC. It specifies CSVGDSSYEQYF.

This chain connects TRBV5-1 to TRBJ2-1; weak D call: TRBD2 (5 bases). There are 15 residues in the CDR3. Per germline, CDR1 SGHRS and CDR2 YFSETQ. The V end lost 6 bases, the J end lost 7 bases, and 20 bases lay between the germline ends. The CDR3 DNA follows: TGCGCCAGCACGGTAGGCGCCTCCCCGGGAAATGAGCAGTTCTTC. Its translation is CASTVGASPGNEQFF. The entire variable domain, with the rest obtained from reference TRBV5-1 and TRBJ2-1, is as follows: KAGVTQTPRYLIKTRGQQVTLSCSPISGHRSVSWYQQTPGQGLQFLFEYFSETQRNKGNFPGRFSGRQFSNSRSEMNVSTLELGDSALYLCASTVGASPGNEQFFGPGTRLTVL.

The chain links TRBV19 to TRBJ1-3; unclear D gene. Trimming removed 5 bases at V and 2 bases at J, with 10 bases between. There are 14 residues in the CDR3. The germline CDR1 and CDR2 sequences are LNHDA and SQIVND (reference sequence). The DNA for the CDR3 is TGTGCCAGTAGTTTGAGGCCGACTGGAAACACCATATATTTT. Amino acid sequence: CASSLRPTGNTIYF. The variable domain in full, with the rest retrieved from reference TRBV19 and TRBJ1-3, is DGGITQSPKYLFRKEGQNVTLSCEQNLNHDAMYWYRQDPGQGLRLIYYSQIVNDFQKGDIAEGYSVSREKKESFPLTVTSAQKNPTAFYLCASSLRPTGNTIYFGEGSWLTVV.

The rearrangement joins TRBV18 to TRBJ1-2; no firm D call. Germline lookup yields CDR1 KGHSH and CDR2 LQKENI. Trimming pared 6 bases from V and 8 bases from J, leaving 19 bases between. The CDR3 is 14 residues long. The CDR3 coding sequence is TGTGCCAGCTCTCCCTCGGGGAGGGTGGAAGGCTACACCTTC. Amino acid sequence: CASSPSGRVEGYTF.

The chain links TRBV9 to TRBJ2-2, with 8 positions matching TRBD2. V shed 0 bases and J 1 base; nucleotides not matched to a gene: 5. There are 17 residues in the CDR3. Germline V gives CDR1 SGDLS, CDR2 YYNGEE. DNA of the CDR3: TGTGCCAGCAGCGTAGTTGCGGGGGGAAGGAACACCGGGGAGCTGTTTTTT. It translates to CASSVVAGGRNTGELFF.

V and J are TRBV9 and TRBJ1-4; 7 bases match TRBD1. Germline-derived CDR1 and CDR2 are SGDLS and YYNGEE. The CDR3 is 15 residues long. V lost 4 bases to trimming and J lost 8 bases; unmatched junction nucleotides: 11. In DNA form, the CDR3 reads TGTGCCAGCAGCTCCCGGACAGGAGGGGAAGAAAAACTGTTTTTT. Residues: CASSSRTGGEEKLFF.

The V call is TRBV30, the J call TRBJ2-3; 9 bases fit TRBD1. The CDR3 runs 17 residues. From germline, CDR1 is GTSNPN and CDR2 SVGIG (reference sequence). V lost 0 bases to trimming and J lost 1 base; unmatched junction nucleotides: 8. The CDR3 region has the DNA TGTGCCTGGAGTGTCGGACAGGGGCCGTCACGCACAGATACGCAGTATTTT. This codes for CAWSVGQGPSRTDTQYF.

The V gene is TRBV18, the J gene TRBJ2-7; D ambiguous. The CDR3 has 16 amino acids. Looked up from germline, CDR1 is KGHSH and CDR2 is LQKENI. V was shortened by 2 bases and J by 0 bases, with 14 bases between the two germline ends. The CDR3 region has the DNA TGTGCCAGCTCACCAGGGCAAGCACTCGGCTCCTACGAGCAGTACTTC. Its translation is CASSPGQALGSYEQYF.

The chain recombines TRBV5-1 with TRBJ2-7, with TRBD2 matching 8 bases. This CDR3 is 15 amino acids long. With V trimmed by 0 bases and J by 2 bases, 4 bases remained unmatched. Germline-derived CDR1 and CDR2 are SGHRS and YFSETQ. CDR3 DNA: TGCGCCAGCAGCTTGGCGAGCGGGAGACCCTACGAGCAGTACTTC. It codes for CASSLASGRPYEQYF.

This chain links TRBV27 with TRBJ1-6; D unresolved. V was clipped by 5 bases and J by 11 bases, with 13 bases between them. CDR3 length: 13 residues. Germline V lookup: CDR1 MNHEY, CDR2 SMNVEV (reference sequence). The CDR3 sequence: CASSPDIGPPLHF. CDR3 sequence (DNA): TGTGCCAGCAGTCCTGATATTGGCCCACCCCTCCACTTT.

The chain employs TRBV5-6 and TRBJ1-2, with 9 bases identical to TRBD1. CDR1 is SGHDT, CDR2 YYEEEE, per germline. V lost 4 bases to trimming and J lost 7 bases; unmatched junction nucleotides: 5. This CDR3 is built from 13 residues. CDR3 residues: CASSVNRGPGYTF. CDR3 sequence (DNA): TGTGCCAGCAGCGTGAACAGGGGGCCTGGCTACACCTTC.

CDR3 in DNA: TGTGCCAGCAGACCTAGCGGACAAGAGACCCAGTACTTC. Protein product: CASRPSGQETQYF. The chain employs TRBV7-8 and TRBJ2-5; 7 bases match TRBD2. J gave up 2 bases and V 6 bases, and 3 bases lay outside the gene matches. The germline V gene has CDR1 SGHVS and CDR2 FQNEAQ. CDR3 size: 13 residues.